The text below deals with one TCR beta chain. Its antigen has not been determined. No clone much larger than this one lies a single base away; base qualities are absent. The data derive from a study of T cell responses to AZD1222 COVID-19 vaccine (dated by TCRdb to the early 2020s). Turning to the overall study: AZD1222 recipients whose second dose came at about 4 weeks and those whose second dose came at about 12 weeks were combined into one group, since spike-specific TCR depth and breadth did not differ between the two schedules. TCR sequencing covered roughly 230 trial participants: around 210 given two doses of AZD1222 and 26 given two doses of MenACWY control vaccine. Enrollment into the trials was organized by age into subgroups of 18-55, 56-69 and 70-plus years, and those subgroups contained around 150, 28 and 57 TCR-sequenced participants, respectively. Beyond this particular receptor, the publication reports: Participants were mostly white British and included more females than males, and it was suggested by the authors that clonal diversity may have been underestimated. Spike-specific TCR breadth and depth rose significantly after two AZD1222 doses compared with day 0 and with MenACWY recipients. Because no day 14 peak-response samples were available, repertoires were characterized only after the peak T cell response. The vaccine-associated CD4 TCRs covered the entire spike protein, and the dominant responses fell in regions 160-218 and 743-854. In the small 56-69-year group, the increase in depth fell short of significance, most likely because of low power. Reportedly, close to half of the unique spike-specific TCRs recognized epitopes lying outside the regions that are mutated in the B.1.351 and B.1.1.7 variants. Only five to seven AZD1222 recipients were SARS-CoV-2 seropositive at baseline, limiting conclusions about previously exposed vaccinees.

Based on the germline V gene, the CDR1 and CDR2 sequences are MNHEY and SVGAGI. There are 14 amino acids in the CDR3, from cysteine to phenylalanine inclusive. The read is trimmed to its CDR3 DNA, 42 bases read in frame from base 1. Trimming costs V 6 bases and J 0 bases, and their ends lie 9 bases apart. Interpreted using the paper, the time point label stands for: baseline before first vaccination. Vaccinee samples came from UK trials COV001 and COV002, including a single-blind randomized controlled phase 2/3 trial of AZD1222 (ChAdOx1 nCoV-19) in healthy adults. Trial participant PBMC samples were collected at day 0 and day 28 after the second dose for TCRbeta chain sequencing. The CDR3 regions of human TCRbeta chains were subjected to immunosequencing. The original pipeline was this. TCRs in the repertoires were matched against a reference library of SARS-CoV-2-specific TCRs that had been generated with the MIRA antigen-specificity platform. Breadth was defined as the fraction of unique TCRs that were SARS-CoV-2-associated, and depth was defined as the fraction of total T cells that were SARS-CoV-2-associated. Using the MIRA data, each spike-specific TCR was mapped to the spike region that the TCR reacts to and placed in a CD4 or CD8 class. Log10-transformed breadth and depth values were compared by one-way ANOVA with Sidak's multiple comparisons tests. The source is immuneACCESS, and TCRdb retained only in-frame sequences with V and J called. Part of the clones is not carried over; for the studies checked, unresolved V genes explain less than half of this, and the remainder is unexplained. That table gives V, J and clone size, and the DNA gave D and trimming. The sample yields about 86,000 clones; 90% were counted once. The ten largest clonotypes hold about 3% of the sample.

The sequence derives from an adult in good health. The rearranged segments are TRBV6-5 and TRBJ1-5; no D gene can be assigned with confidence. The sample consisted of peripheral blood, taken on day 0 of AZD1222 vaccination. CDR3 region: CASRQTRSNQPQHF. The DNA is TGTGCCAGCAGGCAAACTCGTAGCAATCAGCCCCAGCATTTT.